Listed below are T cell receptor beta chains from one sample, sequenced in a study of T cell changes during pregnancy in multiple sclerosis. Sequencing was performed with immunoSEQ multiplex PCR; in TCRdb, only in-frame clones are kept and a portion is missing. The profile shows about 51,000 clones, roughly 93% of them singletons. Sequences were derived from peripheral blood, sampled in the second trimester of pregnancy. These receptors were collected from a female donor with multiple sclerosis, enrolled in a pregnancy study. Each CDR3 is given with its conserved first and last residue. The order of the fields is clone size, D gene, J gene, V gene, CDR3 DNA, CDR3 protein. The D gene is left open where the match is weak. Where a row states a size, it is once, few, many or the class of an expanded clone; other rows omit it.

clone_size: -
d_call: -
j_call: TRBJ1-1
v_call: TRBV27
cdr3_nt: TGTGCCAGCAGGCGGGGCAGAAACACTGAAGCTTTCTTT
cdr3_aa: CASRRGRNTEAFF

clone_size: -
d_call: -
j_call: TRBJ1-2
v_call: TRBV6-5
cdr3_nt: TGTGCCAGCAGTTACGAAGCGGGTTACGGCTACACCTTC
cdr3_aa: CASSYEAGYGYTF

clone_size: few
d_call: -
j_call: TRBJ1-2
v_call: TRBV5-1
cdr3_nt: TGCGCCAGCAGCCCAGGGACTGGCTCCTATGGCTACACCTTC
cdr3_aa: CASSPGTGSYGYTF

clone_size: -
d_call: -
j_call: TRBJ2-7
v_call: TRBV5-1
cdr3_nt: TGCGCCAGCAGCTTGGGGGCGATCAGCTACGAGCAGTACTTC
cdr3_aa: CASSLGAISYEQYF

clone_size: -
d_call: TRBD2
j_call: TRBJ2-2
v_call: TRBV27
cdr3_nt: TGTGCCAGCAGTCGACGACTAGCGGGGGACACCGGGGAGCTGTTTTTT
cdr3_aa: CASSRRLAGDTGELFF

clone_size: -
d_call: TRBD1
j_call: TRBJ1-1
v_call: TRBV11-2
cdr3_nt: TGTGCCAGCAGCCCAGAGACAGGGGCAAACACTGAAGCTTTCTTT
cdr3_aa: CASSPETGANTEAFF

clone_size: -
d_call: TRBD2
j_call: TRBJ2-1
v_call: TRBV7-2
cdr3_nt: TGTGCCAGCAGCGTCGCCGGGACTAGCGGATACAATGAGCAGTTCTTC
cdr3_aa: CASSVAGTSGYNEQFF

clone_size: -
d_call: -
j_call: TRBJ1-4
v_call: TRBV7-3
cdr3_nt: TGTGCCAGCAGCTTCGGGACAAAAACTAATGAAAAACTGTTTTTT
cdr3_aa: CASSFGTKTNEKLFF

clone_size: few
d_call: TRBD2
j_call: TRBJ2-5
v_call: TRBV5-6
cdr3_nt: TGTGCCAGCAGCCTACTCGGGAGGGCCGAGGAGACCCAGTACTTC
cdr3_aa: CASSLLGRAEETQYF

clone_size: few
d_call: -
j_call: TRBJ2-2
v_call: TRBV14
cdr3_nt: TGTGCCACCGGAACACTAGGGAACGGGGAGCTGTTTTTT
cdr3_aa: CATGTLGNGELFF

clone_size: -
d_call: TRBD1
j_call: TRBJ2-5
v_call: TRBV7-2
cdr3_nt: TGTGCCAGCAGCCCGACAGGGTTCGCAGAGACCCAGTACTTC
cdr3_aa: CASSPTGFAETQYF

clone_size: -
d_call: TRBD2
j_call: TRBJ2-7
v_call: TRBV29-1
cdr3_nt: TGCAGCGTTGAAGACACTAGCGACTACGAGCAGTACTTC
cdr3_aa: CSVEDTSDYEQYF

clone_size: medium-sized
d_call: TRBD2
j_call: TRBJ2-7
v_call: TRBV7-3
cdr3_nt: TGTGCCAGCAGCTTGACTAGCGGAATCTCCTACGAGCAGTACTTC
cdr3_aa: CASSLTSGISYEQYF

clone_size: -
d_call: -
j_call: TRBJ1-1
v_call: TRBV7-2
cdr3_nt: TGTGCCAGCAGCTTAGGGCCAGGGGACACTGAAGCTTTCTTT
cdr3_aa: CASSLGPGDTEAFF

clone_size: -
d_call: TRBD1
j_call: TRBJ2-7
v_call: TRBV7-2
cdr3_nt: TGTGCCAGCAGCCTTGGCGGGACAGGGGTGTACGAGCAGTACTTC
cdr3_aa: CASSLGGTGVYEQYF

clone_size: -
d_call: -
j_call: TRBJ1-5
v_call: TRBV25-1
cdr3_nt: TGTGCCAGCAGTGATCTGGGACTCAATCAGCCCCAGCATTTT
cdr3_aa: CASSDLGLNQPQHF

clone_size: -
d_call: -
j_call: TRBJ2-1
v_call: TRBV4-3
cdr3_nt: TGCGCCAGCAGCCAAGATGGTGGAGGGTCGGGCTACAATGAGCAGTTCTTC
cdr3_aa: CASSQDGGGSGYNEQFF

clone_size: -
d_call: -
j_call: TRBJ2-7
v_call: TRBV4-3
cdr3_nt: TGCGCCAGCAGCCAAGAATACGGGAGCTCCTACGAGCAGTACTTC
cdr3_aa: CASSQEYGSSYEQYF

clone_size: -
d_call: -
j_call: TRBJ1-1
v_call: TRBV29-1
cdr3_nt: TGCAGCGTTGAAATTCAAAACACTGAAGCTTTCTTT
cdr3_aa: CSVEIQNTEAFF

clone_size: -
d_call: TRBD1
j_call: TRBJ2-1
v_call: TRBV10-3
cdr3_nt: TGTGCCATCAGCCGGGACAGGGACAATGAGCAGTTCTTC
cdr3_aa: CAISRDRDNEQFF

clone_size: few
d_call: TRBD1
j_call: TRBJ1-2
v_call: TRBV2
cdr3_nt: TGTGCCAGCAGTAAAGAGGGACAGATTTATGGCTACACCTTC
cdr3_aa: CASSKEGQIYGYTF

clone_size: -
d_call: -
j_call: TRBJ1-5
v_call: TRBV16
cdr3_nt: TGTGCCAGCAGCCCGATTGCTGGGAGGGGTAGCAATCAGCCCCAGCATTTT
cdr3_aa: CASSPIAGRGSNQPQHF

clone_size: once
d_call: TRBD2
j_call: TRBJ2-7
v_call: TRBV5-1
cdr3_nt: TGCGCCAGCAGCTTCATAGCGGGAGAGGAATTGTCCTACGAGCAGTACTTC
cdr3_aa: CASSFIAGEELSYEQYF

clone_size: -
d_call: TRBD2
j_call: TRBJ2-1
v_call: TRBV7-9
cdr3_nt: TGTGCCAGCAGGGAACTAGCGGGGGGCTACAATGAGCAGTTCTTC
cdr3_aa: CASRELAGGYNEQFF

clone_size: -
d_call: TRBD1
j_call: TRBJ1-3
v_call: TRBV9
cdr3_nt: TGTGCCAGCAGCGAGGGACAGGGGAGGTGGGGAAACACCATATATTTT
cdr3_aa: CASSEGQGRWGNTIYF

clone_size: -
d_call: TRBD1
j_call: TRBJ1-2
v_call: TRBV27
cdr3_nt: TGTGCCAGCAGTCCGCATGGACAGGCCAACCATGGCTACACCTTC
cdr3_aa: CASSPHGQANHGYTF

clone_size: -
d_call: TRBD2
j_call: TRBJ2-7
v_call: TRBV27
cdr3_nt: TGTGCCAGCTGTCTAGCGGGAGGACTCTACGAGCAGTACTTC
cdr3_aa: CASCLAGGLYEQYF

clone_size: -
d_call: TRBD2
j_call: TRBJ2-1
v_call: TRBV5-1
cdr3_nt: TGCGCCAGCAGCCTAGCGGGAGTCTCCTACAATGAGCAGTTCTTC
cdr3_aa: CASSLAGVSYNEQFF

clone_size: few
d_call: TRBD1
j_call: TRBJ1-2
v_call: TRBV28
cdr3_nt: TGTGCCAGCAGTACAGGGGGAGCTAACTATGGCTACACCTTC
cdr3_aa: CASSTGGANYGYTF

clone_size: once
d_call: TRBD1
j_call: TRBJ2-7
v_call: TRBV18
cdr3_nt: TGTGCCAGCTCACCACCCGGGACAGGGAGGCGCGAGCAGTACTTC
cdr3_aa: CASSPPGTGRREQYF

clone_size: -
d_call: TRBD1
j_call: TRBJ2-7
v_call: TRBV6-6
cdr3_nt: TGTGCCAGCAGTAAACAGGGGAGCGAGCAGTACTTC
cdr3_aa: CASSKQGSEQYF

clone_size: -
d_call: TRBD1
j_call: TRBJ2-5
v_call: TRBV9
cdr3_nt: TGTGCCAGCAGCGAACAGGGGGAGACACAACAAGAGACCCAGTACTTC
cdr3_aa: CASSEQGETQQETQYF

clone_size: -
d_call: -
j_call: TRBJ2-7
v_call: TRBV27
cdr3_nt: TGTGCCAGCTCACCGAGCCCGATCACTCGCCCCATGCACGAGCAGTACTTC
cdr3_aa: CASSPSPITRPMHEQYF

clone_size: -
d_call: TRBD1
j_call: TRBJ2-7
v_call: TRBV28
cdr3_nt: TGTGCCAGCAGCCGCTGGACAGGGCTCCCTTATTACGAGCAGTACTTC
cdr3_aa: CASSRWTGLPYYEQYF

clone_size: -
d_call: -
j_call: TRBJ2-7
v_call: TRBV6-5
cdr3_nt: TGTGCCAGCAGGTCGGGGTCCTACGAGCAGTACTTC
cdr3_aa: CASRSGSYEQYF

clone_size: -
d_call: -
j_call: TRBJ2-2
v_call: TRBV18
cdr3_nt: TGTGCCAGCTCAACAAATACCGGAGACCCCATAACCGGGGAGCTGTTTTTT
cdr3_aa: CASSTNTGDPITGELFF

clone_size: -
d_call: TRBD2
j_call: TRBJ2-1
v_call: TRBV28
cdr3_nt: TGTGCCAGCAGTCCCGTCGGGCTAGCGGGAGTACCGGAGCAGTTCTTC
cdr3_aa: CASSPVGLAGVPEQFF

clone_size: -
d_call: TRBD1
j_call: TRBJ2-7
v_call: TRBV19
cdr3_nt: TGTGCCAGTAGTATAGAACGGACAGGTATGAGCTACGAGCAGTACTTC
cdr3_aa: CASSIERTGMSYEQYF

clone_size: -
d_call: -
j_call: TRBJ1-1
v_call: TRBV6-4
cdr3_nt: TGTGCCAGCAGTGACTCGGACAAGAACACTGAAGCTTTCTTT
cdr3_aa: CASSDSDKNTEAFF

clone_size: once
d_call: -
j_call: TRBJ2-3
v_call: TRBV5-8
cdr3_nt: TGTGCCAGCAGTAGAATAACAGGGAGAACAGATACGCAGTATTTT
cdr3_aa: CASSRITGRTDTQYF

clone_size: -
d_call: TRBD1
j_call: TRBJ1-4
v_call: TRBV28
cdr3_nt: TGTGCCAGCAGTCCCGTTTTGGGACAGGGAAATGAAAAACTGTTTTTT
cdr3_aa: CASSPVLGQGNEKLFF

clone_size: -
d_call: -
j_call: TRBJ2-5
v_call: TRBV7-2
cdr3_nt: TGTGCCAGCAGCGCAGAGGTGGGAGAGACCCAGTACTTC
cdr3_aa: CASSAEVGETQYF

clone_size: -
d_call: TRBD2
j_call: TRBJ2-7
v_call: TRBV4-3
cdr3_nt: TGCGCCAGCAGCCAAGGACTAGCGGATAACTCCTACGAGCAGTACTTC
cdr3_aa: CASSQGLADNSYEQYF

clone_size: -
d_call: TRBD2
j_call: TRBJ2-1
v_call: TRBV28
cdr3_nt: TGTGCCAGCAGACCCTCTAGCGGGAGTCGGAATGAGCAGTTCTTC
cdr3_aa: CASRPSSGSRNEQFF

clone_size: -
d_call: -
j_call: TRBJ1-2
v_call: TRBV6-1
cdr3_nt: TGTGCCAGCTCGAAGGGTAGGGGCTATGGCTACACCTTC
cdr3_aa: CASSKGRGYGYTF

clone_size: -
d_call: TRBD1
j_call: TRBJ2-7
v_call: TRBV18
cdr3_nt: TGTGCCAGCTCAAAGACAGGGGGCCACTACGAGCAGTACTTC
cdr3_aa: CASSKTGGHYEQYF

clone_size: -
d_call: TRBD2
j_call: TRBJ2-7
v_call: TRBV29-1
cdr3_nt: TGCAGCGTTGAAATACCGTCTAGCGGGAGTATGCTGCAGTACTTC
cdr3_aa: CSVEIPSSGSMLQYF

clone_size: -
d_call: TRBD2
j_call: TRBJ2-3
v_call: TRBV27
cdr3_nt: TGTGCCAGCAGCTCTTCCGAGCGGGAGCGGGCAGATACGCAGTATTTT
cdr3_aa: CASSSSERERADTQYF

clone_size: once
d_call: -
j_call: TRBJ2-6
v_call: TRBV19
cdr3_nt: TGTGCCAGTAGTATAGCCACCGGTGTATTGGCAGGGGTTGCATCTGGGGCCAACGTCCTGACTTTC
cdr3_aa: CASSIATGVLAGVASGANVLTF

clone_size: -
d_call: -
j_call: TRBJ1-4
v_call: TRBV7-9
cdr3_nt: TGTGCCAGCAGCTTAACAGGCCTGAATGAAAAACTGTTTTTT
cdr3_aa: CASSLTGLNEKLFF

clone_size: -
d_call: -
j_call: TRBJ2-7
v_call: TRBV4-3
cdr3_nt: TGCGCCAGCAGCCAAGATCTCACCGGGACATTTAACGAGCAGTACTTC
cdr3_aa: CASSQDLTGTFNEQYF

clone_size: -
d_call: -
j_call: TRBJ1-1
v_call: TRBV4-3
cdr3_nt: TGCGCCAGCAGCCAGGATGTCCTTGGGGAGTCGAACACTGAAGCTTTCTTT
cdr3_aa: CASSQDVLGESNTEAFF

clone_size: -
d_call: -
j_call: TRBJ2-5
v_call: TRBV7-9
cdr3_nt: TGTGCCAGCAGCTCCGGGGTAGCCCCTGAAGGAGAGACCCAGTACTTC
cdr3_aa: CASSSGVAPEGETQYF

clone_size: -
d_call: TRBD2
j_call: TRBJ2-3
v_call: TRBV7-9
cdr3_nt: TGTGCCAGCAGCCCCCGGCCGACTAGCGGGAGGGGGACAGATACGCAGTATTTT
cdr3_aa: CASSPRPTSGRGTDTQYF

clone_size: -
d_call: TRBD1
j_call: TRBJ2-7
v_call: TRBV11-3
cdr3_nt: TGTGCCAGCAGCTCTGGCGGACAGGTACTCTCCTACGAGCAGTACTTC
cdr3_aa: CASSSGGQVLSYEQYF